This section outlines one TCR beta chain sequence together with its context. What it binds is unknown. Germline loops: CDR1 SGHVS, CDR2 FQNEAQ. The CDR3 loop spans 14 amino acids. J gave up 4 bases and V 1 base, and 4 bases lay outside the gene matches. The data belong to a study of lymphopenia after photon versus proton radiotherapy. Study results and caveats: Relative stability marked proton patients; photon patients lost diversity and naive cells. Post-nadir TCR diversity decline inversely tracked overall survival among those who died. Only patients who died were analyzed for survival; proton advantage is unproven. Post-nadir diversity loss with photons came from oligoclonal expansion, particularly CD8+ Temra cells.

TCRdb's copy holds only in-frame clones and misses some; the assay was immunoSEQ multiplex PCR. In the table there are 150,000 to 200,000 clones, around nine tenths of which are singletons. This specimen was peripheral blood, taken from a patient treated with photon-based radiotherapy. The receptor was isolated from a man aged 50 to 60 with gastric cancer. V gene TRBV7-8 combines with J gene TRBJ2-7; 7 nucleotides align to TRBD1. For the CDR3, the DNA is TGTGCCAGCAGCTTAGGGGACAGTTTATACGAGCAGTACTTC. Translation: CASSLGDSLYEQYF.